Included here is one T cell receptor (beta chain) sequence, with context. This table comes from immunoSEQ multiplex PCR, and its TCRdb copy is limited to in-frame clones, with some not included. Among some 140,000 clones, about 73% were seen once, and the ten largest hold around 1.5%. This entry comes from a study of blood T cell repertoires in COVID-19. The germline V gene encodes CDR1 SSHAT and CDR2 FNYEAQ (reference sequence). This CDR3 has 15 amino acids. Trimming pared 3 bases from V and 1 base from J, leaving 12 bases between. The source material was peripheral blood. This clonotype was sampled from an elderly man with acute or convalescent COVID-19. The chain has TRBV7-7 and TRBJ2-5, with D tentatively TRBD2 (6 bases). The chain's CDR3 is CASSLTRGTQETQYF. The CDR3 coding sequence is TGTGCCAGCAGCTTGACCCGCGGGACCCAAGAGACCCAGTACTTC.